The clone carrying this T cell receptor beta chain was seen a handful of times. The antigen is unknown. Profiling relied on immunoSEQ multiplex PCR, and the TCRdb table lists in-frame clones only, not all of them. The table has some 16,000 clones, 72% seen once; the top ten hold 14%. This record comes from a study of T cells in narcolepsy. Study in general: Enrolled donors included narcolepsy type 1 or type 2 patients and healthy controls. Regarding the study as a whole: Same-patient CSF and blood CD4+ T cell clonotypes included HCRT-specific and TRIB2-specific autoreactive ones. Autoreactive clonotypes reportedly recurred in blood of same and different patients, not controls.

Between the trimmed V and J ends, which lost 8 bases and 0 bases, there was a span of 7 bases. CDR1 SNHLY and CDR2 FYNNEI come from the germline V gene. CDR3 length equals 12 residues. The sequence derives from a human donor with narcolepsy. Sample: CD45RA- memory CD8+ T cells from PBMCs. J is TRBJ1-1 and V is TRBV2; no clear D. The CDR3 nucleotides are TGTGCCAGCGGCCAATTGAACACTGAAGCTTTCTTT. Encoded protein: CASGQLNTEAFF.